Described below is a single T cell receptor (beta chain) sequence and its context. Its specificity is unknown. CDR1 is KGHDR, CDR2 SFDVKD, per germline. There are 15 residues in the CDR3. Between the trimmed V and J ends, which lost 2 bases and 3 bases, there was a span of 10 bases. The data originate from a study of T cell responses to AZD1222 COVID-19 vaccine. Sequenced by immunoSEQ multiplex PCR; TCRdb stores in-frame clones only, minus some. The table includes some 130,000 clones, approximately 90% detected once. Study-wide points: Increases in Spike-specific TCR breadth and depth were seen after two AZD1222 doses. White British ancestry dominated among donors, who included more females, and clonal diversity was possibly underestimated. Recipients of AZD1222 seropositive at baseline numbered only 6 or 7. Repertoire sampling occurred only after the peak T cell response.

This clonotype was sampled from an adult who received the AZD1222 COVID-19 vaccine. V gene TRBV24-1 combines with J gene TRBJ1-3, with D uncertain. The specimen was peripheral blood, collected 28 days after the second AZD1222 dose. CDR3 region: CATSDSRGDGNTIYF. In nucleotides, the CDR3 is TGTGCCACCAGTGATTCTCGGGGAGATGGAAACACCATATATTTT.